The 15 T cell receptor beta chains presented below share a single source sample, sequenced in a study of blood T cells in healthy people across ages. A J-beta primer mix and a sample-barcoded 5' primer were used in a second PCR of roughly 7 to 12 cycles. Each CDR3 protein gets one entry after TCRdb re-called the 5' RACE reads with MiXCR. The top ten clones hold under 4% of a sample with 550,000 to 800,000 distinct CDR3 sequences, over 20% of them seen once. The specimen was blood. The receptors were sampled from a man in his 70s in good health.

The chain carries TRBV4-3 and TRBJ2-4; unclear D gene. Trimming took off 0 bases at V and 7 bases at J, with 10 bases between the two ends. The CDR3 consists of 14 residues. Germline CDR1 LGHNA, CDR2 YSLEER. CDR3 in DNA: TGCGCCAGCAGCCAAGATCAAGGTCGGAACATTCAGTACTTC. The encoded protein is CASSQDQGRNIQYF.

This clonotype showed up just a few times. The rearrangement links TRBV20-1 to TRBJ2-7, with TRBD2 matching 7 bases. Trimming cost V 0 bases and J 0 bases; bases outside gene matches: 5. The length of the CDR3 is 15 residues. CDR1 DFQATT and CDR2 SNEGSKA come from the germline V gene (reference sequence). The CDR3 bases are TGCAGTGCTAGAGAGTACAGCGGGGACTCCTACGAGCAGTACTTC. Protein product: CSAREYSGDSYEQYF.

J is TRBJ2-3 and V is TRBV6-1; TRBD1 is a possible D gene (6 bases). The CDR3 consists of 15 residues. Per germline, CDR1 MNHNS and CDR2 SASEGT. Between the trimmed V and J ends, which lost 6 bases and 2 bases, there was a span of 15 bases. This CDR3 reads CASRVMQGNTDTQYF. CDR3 nucleotide sequence: TGTGCCAGCAGAGTTATGCAGGGGAACACAGATACGCAGTATTTT.

This clonotype was detected only a few times. The chain couples TRBV15 to TRBJ2-3, with 9 positions matching TRBD1. J lost 4 bases, V lost 5 bases, and 4 bases had no gene match. Germline CDR1 LNHNV, CDR2 YYDKDF (reference sequence). The CDR3 is made up of 14 amino acids. In DNA, the CDR3 is TGTGCCACCAGCGCCCGGGACAGGGCAGATACGCAGTATTTT. The encoded protein is CATSARDRADTQYF.

Remarks on this clonotype: A read error may explain this, as a much larger clone is one base away. The chain combines TRBV6-2 or TRBV6-3 with TRBJ2-3; a possible D gene is TRBD2 (6 bases). The CDR3 totals 14 residues. Germline CDR1 MNHEY, CDR2 SVGEGT. CDR3 loop: CAGSPGLSPDTQYF. The CDR3 region has the DNA TGTGCCGGCAGCCCGGGACTCAGCCCTGATACGCAGTATTTT.

The chain is built from TRBV20-1 and TRBJ1-5; 7 nucleotides match TRBD1. The CDR3 sequence is 15 residues long. Unmatched junction bases numbered 8, after V lost 1 base and J lost 5 bases. Germline loops: CDR1 DFQATT, CDR2 SNEGSKA (reference sequence). CDR3: CSARVGSGGDQPQHF. The DNA of the CDR3 is TGCAGTGCTAGAGTCGGCTCAGGGGGGGATCAGCCCCAGCATTTT.

The chain uses TRBV20-1 and TRBJ2-5, with D possibly matching TRBD2 (5 bases). Germline V CDR1 and CDR2: DFQATT, SNEGSKA (reference sequence). V lost 0 bases and J 5 bases, leaving 13 bases between the germline ends. The CDR3 sequence is 14 residues long. The CDR3 region has the DNA TGCAGTGCTAGAGATCCGGGGTTTGGGGAGACCCAGTACTTC. This translates into CSARDPGFGETQYF.

This clonotype has more than one count but fewer than ten. The rearrangement uses TRBV29-1 and TRBJ2-3; 7 bases fit TRBD1. The CDR3 has 12 amino acids. From germline, CDR1 is SQVTM and CDR2 ANQGSEA. V shed 7 bases, J shed 1 base, and the junction held 2 bases outside the gene matches. CDR3 coding DNA: TGCAGCGACGGGACAGGCACAGATACGCAGTATTTT. This translates into CSDGTGTDTQYF.

This clonotype was counted at least ten times. The V gene is TRBV7-2, the J gene TRBJ2-5, with 10 positions matching TRBD2. The J call may be wrong; the DNA end is better matched by TRBJ2-7. Germline V CDR1 and CDR2: SGHTA, FQGNSA. This CDR3 has 14 residues. CDR3 nucleotide sequence: TGTGCCAGCAGCCCCTCTAGCGGGAGTTACGAGCAGTACTTC. Its translation: CASSPSSGSYEQYF.

V and J are TRBV20-1 and TRBJ2-5; no definite D call. TRBJ2-7 explains the end of the DNA better; the J call may be wrong. The CDR3 contains 14 residues. Germline CDR1 DFQATT, CDR2 SNEGSKA (reference sequence). The CDR3 spells CSARGSRVTYEQYF. The CDR3 DNA reads TGCAGTGCTAGAGGTTCACGGGTGACCTACGAGCAGTACTTC.

At least ten counts were recorded for this clonotype. V and J are TRBV10-3 and TRBJ2-3; 7 bases line up with TRBD2. This CDR3 region has 15 residues. Germline V gene sequence: CDR1 ENHRY, CDR2 SYGVKD. Trimming at V came to 0 bases and at J to 3 bases, leaving 3 bases not matched to a gene. CDR3: CAISESTSRTDTQYF. CDR3 coding DNA: TGTGCCATCAGTGAGTCGACTAGCAGAACAGATACGCAGTATTTT.

CDR3 in amino acids: CASKLPAGVSYEQYF. CDR3 bases: TGTGCCAGCAAGCTCCCAGCGGGAGTATCCTACGAGCAGTACTTC. The chain employs TRBV11-2 and TRBJ2-7; 8 bases agree with TRBD2. The V segment lost 7 bases and the J segment 1 base; nucleotides outside the gene matches: 9. CDR1 is SGHAT and CDR2 is FQNNGV in the germline V gene. The length of the CDR3 is 15 residues.

In the case of this clonotype: At one boundary the junction diverges from the germline segment, which might be a read error. This rearrangement joins TRBV7-3 to TRBJ2-1; D possibly matches TRBD1 or TRBD2 (5 bases each). Per the germline V gene, CDR1 is SGHTA and CDR2 is FQGTGA. This CDR3 is built from 16 residues. CDR3 DNA: TGTGCCAGCAGCCTAACGGGGCTAGCTCGTTTCAATGAGCAGTTCTTC. Translating gives CASSLTGLARFNEQFF. Based on the CDR3 plus reference TRBV7-3 and TRBJ2-1, the full variable domain is GAGVSQTPSNKVTEKGKYVELRCDPISGHTALYWYRQSLGQGPEFLIYFQGTGAADDSGLPNDRFFAVRPEGSVSTLKIQRTERGDSAVYLCASSLTGLARFNEQFFGPGTRLTVL.

This chain joins TRBV20-1 and TRBJ1-1; D is possibly TRBD1 (6 bases). Looked up from germline, CDR1 is DFQATT and CDR2 is SNEGSKA (reference sequence). The V end was cut by 0 bases, the J end by 1 base, with 12 bases between. This CDR3 is built from 15 residues. The CDR3: CSAREGAGENTEAFF. CDR3 bases: TGCAGTGCTAGAGAGGGGGCGGGGGAGAACACTGAAGCTTTCTTT.

The chain joins TRBV12-3 or TRBV12-4 to TRBJ2-3, with 8 bases matching TRBD2. CDR3 size: 14 residues. The V segment lost 5 bases and the J segment 5 bases; nucleotides outside the gene matches: 6. CDR3 coding DNA: TGTGCCAGCAGTAGACTAGCGATGCAAGATACGCAGTATTTT. Encoded protein: CASSRLAMQDTQYF.